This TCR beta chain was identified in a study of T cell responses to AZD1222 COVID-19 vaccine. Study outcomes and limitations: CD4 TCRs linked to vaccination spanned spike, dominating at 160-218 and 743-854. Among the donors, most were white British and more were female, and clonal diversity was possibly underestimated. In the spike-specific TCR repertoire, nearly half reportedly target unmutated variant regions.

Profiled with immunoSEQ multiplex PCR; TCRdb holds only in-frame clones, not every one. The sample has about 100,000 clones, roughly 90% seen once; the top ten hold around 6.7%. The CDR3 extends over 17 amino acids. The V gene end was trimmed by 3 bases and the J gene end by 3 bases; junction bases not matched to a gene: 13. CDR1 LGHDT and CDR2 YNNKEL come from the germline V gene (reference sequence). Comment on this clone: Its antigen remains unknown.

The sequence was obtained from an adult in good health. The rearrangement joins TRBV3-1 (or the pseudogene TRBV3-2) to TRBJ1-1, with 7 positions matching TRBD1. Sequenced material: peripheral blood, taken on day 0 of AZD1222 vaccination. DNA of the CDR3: TGTGCCAGCAGCCATGGATTTGGGACAGCCCTAGACACTGAAGCTTTCTTT. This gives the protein CASSHGFGTALDTEAFF.